A selection of T cell receptor beta chains follows, all from one sample in a study of CD8 T cells in ankylosing spondylitis. TCRdb used MiXCR to reprocess the 5' RACE reads, holding one entry per CDR3 protein. The sample includes approximately 200,000 distinct CDR3 sequences, over 10% of them seen just once. Sequencing was carried out using blood, either unsorted or a sorted T cell fraction (not recorded which). The source is a female donor with ankylosing spondylitis or in good health (not recorded which). Both conserved end residues are part of each CDR3. A D gene is named only where the DNA matches it firmly. Rows give clone size only sometimes, using once, few, many, or a class for an expanded clone.

v_call,j_call,clone_size,cdr3_length,d_call,cdr3_aa,cdr3_nt
TRBV7-2,TRBJ2-7,many,17,-,CASSLAGAGGRRYEQYF,TGTGCCAGCAGCTTAGCGGGGGCGGGCGGGAGACGCTACGAGCAGTACTTC
TRBV6-6,TRBJ1-4,many,12,-,CASSYSREKLFF,TGTGCCAGCAGTTACTCGAGGGAAAAACTGTTTTTT
TRBV20-1,TRBJ1-2,-,12,-,CSAPRGNYGYTF,TGCAGTGCCCCCCGGGGAAACTATGGCTACACCTTC
TRBV6-2/TRBV6-3,TRBJ2-7,-,13,TRBD1,CASRRDSLYEQYF,TGTGCCAGCAGACGGGACAGCCTCTACGAGCAGTACTTC
TRBV3-1,TRBJ2-1,few,17,TRBD2,CATSPRLAGGLYNEQFF,TGTGCCACCAGCCCACGACTAGCGGGAGGACTATACAATGAGCAGTTCTTC
TRBV12-3/TRBV12-4,TRBJ2-5,-,16,TRBD1,CASSPWTGANQETQYF,TGTGCCAGCAGCCCGTGGACAGGGGCGAACCAAGAGACTCAGTACTTC
TRBV5-1,TRBJ1-6,many,15,-,CASSSFAESSSPLHF,TGCGCCAGCAGCTCGTTCGCCGAATCAAGTTCACCCCTCCACTTT
TRBV24-1,TRBJ2-6,few,13,-,CATSSSGANVLTF,TGTGCCACCAGTAGCTCTGGGGCCAACGTCCTGACTTTC
TRBV20-1,TRBJ2-3,few,11,-,CSAPRRDTQYF,TGCAGTGCCCCTCGGCGAGATACGCAGTATTTT
TRBV12-3/TRBV12-4,TRBJ2-2,many,14,TRBD2,CASAVLGGFGELFF,TGTGCCAGCGCCGTCCTCGGGGGGTTCGGGGAGCTGTTTTTT
TRBV20-1,TRBJ2-1,many,14,-,CSALSTSALNEQFF,TGCAGTGCCCTTTCGACATCAGCTCTCAATGAGCAGTTCTTC
TRBV20-1,TRBJ1-5,many,15,TRBD1,CSARDFTGANQPQHF,TGCAGTGCTAGAGATTTCACAGGGGCCAATCAGCCCCAGCATTTT